This TCR beta chain derives from a study of T cells after yellow fever vaccination. Findings and caveats of the study: Weaker, the secondary response had a peak occurring faster, on day 5 versus 15.

The CDR3 contains 12 residues. Trimming removed 5 bases at V and 8 bases at J, with 12 bases between. Germline V gene lookup returns CDR1 KGHSH and CDR2 LQKENI. A single record per CDR3 protein comes from TCRdb applying MiXCR to the 5' RACE reads. The sample contains some 400,000 distinct CDR3 sequences, roughly a sixth of which appear only once. Regarding this clonotype: Its antigen remains unknown.

This sequence joins TRBV18 and TRBJ1-2; D might be TRBD1 (6 bases). Sequencing used PBMCs, obtained before the yellow fever booster vaccination. This sequence was found in a man aged 18 to 30 who received the YFV17D yellow fever vaccine. The CDR3 region has the DNA TGTGCCAGCTCATCCGGACAGCGAGGCTACACCTTC. This gives the protein CASSSGQRGYTF.